The 18 T cell receptor beta chains reported below all come from one sample, sequenced in a study of radiotherapy plus CTLA-4 blockade in lung cancer. Generated by immunoSEQ multiplex PCR, the TCRdb table keeps only in-frame clones and is missing some. The table lists some 110,000 clones, about nine tenths of them singletons. The specimen was peripheral blood, collected from a patient treated with radiotherapy plus ipilimumab. These receptor sequences come from a human donor with non-small cell lung cancer that progressed on radiotherapy plus ipilimumab.

The rearrangement joins TRBV27 to TRBJ2-7, with 8 bases matching TRBD1. The CDR3 extends over 14 amino acids. With 7 bases clipped from V and 3 bases from J, the junction kept 8 bases outside the gene matches. Germline assignment: CDR1 MNHEY and CDR2 SMNVEV (reference sequence). The CDR3 coding sequence is TGTGCCAGCAACTCGGGGGACAGGTACTACGAGCAGTACTTC. Translation: CASNSGDRYYEQYF.

The J gene is TRBJ1-4, the V gene TRBV12-5; 9 nucleotides match TRBD1. V lost 4 bases, J lost 15 bases, and 6 bases stayed unmatched. CDR1 and CDR2 (germline): LGHNT, FRNRAP. CDR3 size: 12 residues. CDR3 DNA sequence: TGTGCTAGTGGTTCCGGGACAGGGAGAGTGTTTTTT. Translation gives CASGSGTGRVFF.

This clone was seen just once. The chain employs TRBV15 and TRBJ2-5; D not certain. V was trimmed by 2 bases and J by 6 bases, leaving 10 bases between them. There are 13 residues in the CDR3. Germline loops: CDR1 LNHNV, CDR2 YYDKDF (reference sequence). The CDR3 is CATSRSGGKTQYF. Here the CDR3 DNA reads TGTGCCACCAGCAGATCTGGTGGGAAGACCCAGTACTTC.

V is TRBV7-9 and J is TRBJ2-7; D is undetermined. V lost 5 bases, J lost 2 bases, and 10 bases lay in between. CDR1 is SEHNR and CDR2 is FQNEAQ in the germline V gene (reference sequence). The CDR3 extends over 13 amino acids. For the CDR3, the DNA is TGTGCCAGCAGCCCTTCAGACACCTACGAGCAGTACTTC. Its translation: CASSPSDTYEQYF.

The J gene is TRBJ2-4, the V gene TRBV7-8, with 9 bases fitting TRBD2. CDR1 SGHVS and CDR2 FQNEAQ come from the germline V gene. The CDR3 spans 12 residues. J was trimmed by 16 bases and V by 1 base; bases with no gene match: 5. The CDR3: CASSLGSGRSYF. CDR3 bases: TGTGCCAGCAGCTTAGGGAGCGGGAGGAGTTACTTC.

This chain uses TRBV10-2 with TRBJ1-2, with D maybe TRBD1 (5 bases). Looked up from germline, CDR1 is WSHSY and CDR2 is SAAADI. The CDR3 has 13 residues. The V and J ends lost 2 bases and 10 bases respectively, with 14 bases between them. The CDR3 sequence: CASSEGFGAVYTF. The CDR3 DNA sequence: TGCGCCAGCAGTGAGGGTTTCGGGGCCGTCTACACCTTC.

CDR3 amino acids: CASSLGTGSTEAFF. As DNA, the CDR3 is TGCGCCAGCAGCTTGGGGACAGGGAGTACTGAAGCTTTCTTT. This chain uses TRBV5-1 with TRBJ1-1; 8 bases are a match to TRBD1. The germline V gene has CDR1 SGHRS and CDR2 YFSETQ. The length of the CDR3 is 14 residues. J lost 5 bases, V lost 0 bases, and 3 bases had no gene match.

The chain is built from TRBV9 and TRBJ2-3; D is perhaps TRBD1 (5 bases). CDR1 is SGDLS and CDR2 is YYNGEE in the germline V gene. Trimming took 0 bases from V and 4 from J, leaving 9 bases between them. The CDR3 covers 14 residues. CDR3 coding DNA: TGTGCCAGCAGCGTAGAGGGGCTTTCAGATACGCAGTATTTT. Protein: CASSVEGLSDTQYF.

The chain has TRBV29-1 and TRBJ1-2, with D possibly matching TRBD1 (5 bases). Trimming left V 3 bases short and J 2 bases short, with 10 bases between. Germline CDR1 is SQVTM and CDR2 is ANQGSEA. This CDR3 has 13 residues. CDR3 sequence: CSVEAPGNYGYTF. CDR3 DNA: TGCAGCGTTGAGGCTCCAGGGAACTATGGCTACACCTTC.

J is TRBJ2-1 and V is TRBV25-1; 8 nucleotides align to TRBD2. The V and J ends lost 5 bases and 1 base, in that order; junction bases with no gene match: 4. CDR1 MGHDK and CDR2 SYGVNS come from the germline V gene. CDR3 length: 15 amino acids. The chain's CDR3 is CASSSAGGSYNEQFF. CDR3 DNA sequence: TGTGCCAGCAGTTCCGCGGGGGGATCCTACAATGAGCAGTTCTTC.

The chain carries TRBV30 and TRBJ2-1; D unclear. The CDR3 is 12 residues long. Germline assignment: CDR1 GTSNPN and CDR2 SVGIG (reference sequence). Trimming removed 2 bases at V and 5 bases at J, with 7 bases between. The CDR3 DNA sequence: TGTGCCTGGAGTCCCGACCACAATGAGCAGTTCTTC. It encodes CAWSPDHNEQFF.

The genes are TRBV5-1 and TRBJ2-7, with 16 bases identical to TRBD2. Per the germline V gene, CDR1 is SGHRS and CDR2 is YFSETQ. The CDR3 covers 17 residues. The V and J ends lost 4 bases and 1 base, in that order; junction bases with no gene match: 5. CDR3 sequence reads: CASSPGLAGGTSYEQYF. CDR3 DNA: TGCGCCAGCAGCCCGGGACTAGCGGGAGGGACATCCTACGAGCAGTACTTC.

The rearrangement links TRBV29-1 to TRBJ1-1, with 8 bases matching TRBD1. Trimming removed 6 bases from V and 2 bases from J; junction bases left unmatched: 8. The CDR3 is made up of 14 amino acids. Germline lookup yields CDR1 SQVTM and CDR2 ANQGSEA. CDR3 coding DNA: TGCAGCGTCCTAGGGGACAGGAGTAACACTGAAGCTTTCTTT. Translated, it gives CSVLGDRSNTEAFF.

The V gene is TRBV5-4, the J gene TRBJ2-7; 14 bases map to TRBD2. CDR3 size: 15 residues. The V segment lost 4 bases and the J segment 7 bases; nucleotides outside the gene matches: 7. Germline V gives CDR1 SGHNT, CDR2 YYREEE (reference sequence). CDR3 sequence reads: CASSPRLAGGGEQYF. Here the CDR3 DNA reads TGTGCCAGCAGCCCCCGACTAGCGGGAGGGGGTGAGCAGTACTTC. The whole variable domain, filled in from reference TRBV5-4 and TRBJ2-7, reads ETGVTQSPTHLIKTRGQQVTLRCSSQSGHNTVSWYQQALGQGPQFIFQYYREEENGRGNFPPRFSGLQFPNYSSELNVNALELDDSALYLCASSPRLAGGGEQYFGPGTRLTVT.

The chain uses TRBV9 and TRBJ2-1, with 12 bases that match TRBD2. The CDR3 is 16 amino acids. The germline V gene encodes CDR1 SGDLS and CDR2 YYNGEE. Losses at the gene ends were 4 bases for V and 5 bases for J; bases not matched to a gene: 7. In DNA, the CDR3 is TGTGCCAGCAGCATCGGACTAGCGGGATTCCACAATGAGCAGTTCTTC. Protein sequence: CASSIGLAGFHNEQFF.

As DNA, the CDR3 is TGTGCCAGCAGTGTGACCCTCTACGAGCAGTACTTC. Amino acid sequence: CASSVTLYEQYF. The chain uses TRBV6-5 and TRBJ2-7; D is unresolved. The germline CDR1 and CDR2 sequences are MNHEY and SVGAGI. The CDR3 is made up of 12 amino acids. Trimming pared 5 bases from V and 3 bases from J, leaving 8 bases between.

CDR3 sequence: CASRPTGGANSPLHF. DNA for the CDR3: TGTGCCAGCAGGCCTACAGGGGGCGCGAACTCACCCCTCCACTTT. The V gene is TRBV27, the J gene TRBJ1-6, with TRBD1 matching over 9 bases. V shed 6 bases and J 10 bases; nucleotides not matched to a gene: 10. The germline V gene encodes CDR1 MNHEY and CDR2 SMNVEV (reference sequence). The CDR3 sequence is 15 residues long.

The chain has TRBV7-9 and TRBJ2-7; a possible D gene is TRBD1 (6 bases). Germline CDR1 and CDR2: SEHNR and FQNEAQ (reference sequence). There are 14 residues in the CDR3. V was pared by 7 bases and J by 2 bases, with 15 bases between. CDR3 residues: CASTPQAGAYEQYF. The CDR3 DNA reads TGTGCCAGCACCCCCCAGGCAGGGGCCTACGAGCAGTACTTC.